The clone carrying this TCR beta chain appeared many times. These data are taken from a study of type 1 regulatory T cells. Study-level information: T-allo10 is a Tr1-enriched, alloantigen-specific CD4 T cell product made in vitro.

Germline CDR1 is SGHTA and CDR2 is FQGNSA. The CDR3 runs 15 residues. After removal of 5 bases from V and 7 bases from J, the junction contained 11 bases not matched to a gene. Via MiXCR, TCRdb re-called the reads, giving one row per CDR3 protein. The sample records 15,000 to 20,000 distinct CDR3 sequences, about 10% being singletons. The V and J genes are TRBV7-2 and TRBJ1-2; the match to TRBD1 covers 9 bases. Sequencing input: CD4+ T cells, either the whole sample or a sorted fraction (not recorded which). This clonotype was sampled from a human donor in good health. This chain's CDR3 is CASSTTTQGARGYTF. As DNA, the CDR3 is TGTGCCAGCAGCACTACAACACAGGGGGCGCGTGGCTACACCTTC.